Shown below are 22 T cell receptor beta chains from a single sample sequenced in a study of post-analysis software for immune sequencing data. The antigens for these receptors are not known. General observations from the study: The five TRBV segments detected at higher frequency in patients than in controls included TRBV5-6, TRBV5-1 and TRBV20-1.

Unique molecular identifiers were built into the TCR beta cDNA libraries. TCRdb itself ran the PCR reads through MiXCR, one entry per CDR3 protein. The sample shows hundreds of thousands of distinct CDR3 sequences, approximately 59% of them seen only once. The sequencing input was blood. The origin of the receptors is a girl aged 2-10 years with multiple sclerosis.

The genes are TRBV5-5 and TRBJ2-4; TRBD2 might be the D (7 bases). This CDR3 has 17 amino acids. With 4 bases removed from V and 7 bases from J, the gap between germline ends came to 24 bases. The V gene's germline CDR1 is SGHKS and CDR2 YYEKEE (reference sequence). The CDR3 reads CASSGGGRVAKMNIQYF. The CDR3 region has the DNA TGTGCCAGCAGCGGGGGGGGCCGCGTGGCCAAAATGAACATTCAGTACTTC.

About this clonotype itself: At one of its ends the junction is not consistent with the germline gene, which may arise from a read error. In nucleotides, the CDR3 is TGCAGTGCTAGAGCCGGGACAGGGAGGGTCCAAGAGACCCGGTACTTC. This codes for CSARAGTGRVQETRYF. V gene TRBV20-1 combines with J gene TRBJ2-5, with 9 bases aligning to TRBD1. The V gene's germline CDR1 is DFQATT and CDR2 SNEGSKA (reference sequence). This CDR3 has 16 amino acids.

The CDR3 sequence: CSVAGTLGNEQFF. Here the CDR3 DNA reads TGCAGCGTTGCCGGGACACTGGGCAATGAGCAGTTCTTC. The chain uses TRBV29-1 and TRBJ2-1; D is possibly TRBD1 (6 bases). Deletions cut 4 bases from V and 6 bases from J, with 13 bases between. Germline CDR1 is SQVTM and CDR2 is ANQGSEA. The CDR3 runs to 13 residues.

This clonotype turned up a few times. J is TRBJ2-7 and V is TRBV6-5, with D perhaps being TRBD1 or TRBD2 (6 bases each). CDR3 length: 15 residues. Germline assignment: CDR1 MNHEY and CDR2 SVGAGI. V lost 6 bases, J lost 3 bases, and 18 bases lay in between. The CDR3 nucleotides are TGTGCCAGCAGCCCCGGAGGGACACCCGACTACGAGCAGTACTTC. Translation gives CASSPGGTPDYEQYF.

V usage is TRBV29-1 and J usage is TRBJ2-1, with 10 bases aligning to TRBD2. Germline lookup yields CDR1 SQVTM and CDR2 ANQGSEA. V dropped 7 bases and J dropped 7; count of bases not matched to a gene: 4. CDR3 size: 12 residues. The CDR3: CSGRLAGNEQFF. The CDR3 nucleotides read TGCAGCGGCCGACTAGCGGGTAATGAGCAGTTCTTC.

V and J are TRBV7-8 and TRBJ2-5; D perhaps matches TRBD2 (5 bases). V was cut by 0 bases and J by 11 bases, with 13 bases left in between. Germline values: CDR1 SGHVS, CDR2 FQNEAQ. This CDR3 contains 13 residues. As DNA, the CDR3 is TGTGCCAGCAGCTTAGCGAGGTTGGAGGAGCAGTACTTC. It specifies CASSLARLEEQYF.

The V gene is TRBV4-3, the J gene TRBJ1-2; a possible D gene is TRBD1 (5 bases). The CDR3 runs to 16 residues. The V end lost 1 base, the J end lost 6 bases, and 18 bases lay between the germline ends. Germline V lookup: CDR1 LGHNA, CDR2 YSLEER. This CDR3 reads CASSQVGVRPGDGYTF. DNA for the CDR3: TGCGCCAGCAGCCAAGTGGGGGTCCGGCCCGGGGATGGCTACACCTTC.

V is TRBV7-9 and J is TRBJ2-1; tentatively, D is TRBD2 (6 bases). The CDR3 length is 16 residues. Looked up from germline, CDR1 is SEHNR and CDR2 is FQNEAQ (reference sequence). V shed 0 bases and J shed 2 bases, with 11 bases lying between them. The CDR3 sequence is CASSLAAGYPYNEQFF. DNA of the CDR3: TGTGCCAGCAGCTTAGCGGCGGGGTACCCCTACAATGAGCAGTTCTTC.

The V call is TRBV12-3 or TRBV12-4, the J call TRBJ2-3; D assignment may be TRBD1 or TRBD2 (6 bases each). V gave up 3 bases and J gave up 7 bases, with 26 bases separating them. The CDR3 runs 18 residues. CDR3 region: CASSLGAGRGGAQHTQYF. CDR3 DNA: TGTGCCAGCAGTTTGGGGGCCGGGAGAGGGGGTGCACAGCATACGCAGTATTTT.

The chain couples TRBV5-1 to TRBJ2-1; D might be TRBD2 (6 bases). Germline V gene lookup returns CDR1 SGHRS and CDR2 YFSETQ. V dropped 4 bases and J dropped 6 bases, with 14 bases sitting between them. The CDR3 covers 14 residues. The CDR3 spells CASSTIAVSNEQFF. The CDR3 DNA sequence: TGCGCCAGCAGCACGATAGCGGTTTCCAATGAGCAGTTCTTC.

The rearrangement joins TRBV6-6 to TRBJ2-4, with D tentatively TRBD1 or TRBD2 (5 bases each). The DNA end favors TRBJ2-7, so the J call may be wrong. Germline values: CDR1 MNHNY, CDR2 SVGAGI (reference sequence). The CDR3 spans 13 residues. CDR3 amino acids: CASSEAGTGEQYF. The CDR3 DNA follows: TGTGCCAGCAGTGAGGCAGGGACGGGCGAGCAGTACTTC.

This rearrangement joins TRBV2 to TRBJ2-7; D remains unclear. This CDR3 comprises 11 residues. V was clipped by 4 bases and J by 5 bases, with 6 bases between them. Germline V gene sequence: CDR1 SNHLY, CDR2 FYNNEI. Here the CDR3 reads CASSVSDEQYF. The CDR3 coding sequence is TGTGCCAGCAGTGTTAGTGACGAGCAGTACTTC.

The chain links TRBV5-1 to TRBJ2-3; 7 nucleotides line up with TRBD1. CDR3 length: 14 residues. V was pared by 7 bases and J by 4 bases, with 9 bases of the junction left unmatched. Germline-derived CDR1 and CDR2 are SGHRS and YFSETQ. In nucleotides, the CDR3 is TGCGCCAGCGGGGAATGGGACAGCTCAGATACGCAGTATTTT. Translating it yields CASGEWDSSDTQYF.

The chain's CDR3 is CASSGDRDTQYF. CDR3 coding DNA: TGCGCCAGCAGTGGTGACAGAGATACGCAGTATTTT. The chain carries TRBV10-1 and TRBJ2-3; D is perhaps TRBD1 (5 bases). V lost 4 bases to trimming and J lost 5 bases, with 7 bases between them. Germline V gene sequence: CDR1 WNHNN, CDR2 SYGVQD (reference sequence). The CDR3 contains 12 residues.

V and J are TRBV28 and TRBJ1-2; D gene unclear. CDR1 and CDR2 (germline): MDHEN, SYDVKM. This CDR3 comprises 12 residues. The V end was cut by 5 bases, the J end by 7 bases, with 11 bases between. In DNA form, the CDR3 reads TGTGCCAGCAGTAGTTCATTGGGTGGCTACACCTTC. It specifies CASSSSLGGYTF.

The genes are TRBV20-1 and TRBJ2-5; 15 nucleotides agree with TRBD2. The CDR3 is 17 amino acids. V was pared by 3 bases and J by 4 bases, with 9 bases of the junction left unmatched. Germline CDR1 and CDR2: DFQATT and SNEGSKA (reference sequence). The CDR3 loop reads CSASAGLAGGPGETQYF. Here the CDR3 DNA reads TGCAGTGCTAGTGCCGGACTAGCGGGGGGGCCGGGAGAGACCCAGTACTTC.

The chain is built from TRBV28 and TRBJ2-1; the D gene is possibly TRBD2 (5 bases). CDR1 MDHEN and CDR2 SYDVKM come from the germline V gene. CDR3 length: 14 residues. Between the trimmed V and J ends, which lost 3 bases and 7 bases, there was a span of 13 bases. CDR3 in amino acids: CASSFSLRRNEQFF. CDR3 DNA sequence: TGTGCCAGCAGTTTCTCTCTTAGGAGGAATGAGCAGTTCTTC.

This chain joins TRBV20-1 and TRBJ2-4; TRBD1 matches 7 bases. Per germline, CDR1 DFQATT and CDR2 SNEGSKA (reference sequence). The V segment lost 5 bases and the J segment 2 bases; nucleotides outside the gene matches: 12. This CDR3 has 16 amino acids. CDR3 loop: CSAGPTGDGTKNIQYF. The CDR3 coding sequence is TGCAGTGCTGGTCCCACAGGGGATGGTACCAAAAACATTCAGTACTTC.

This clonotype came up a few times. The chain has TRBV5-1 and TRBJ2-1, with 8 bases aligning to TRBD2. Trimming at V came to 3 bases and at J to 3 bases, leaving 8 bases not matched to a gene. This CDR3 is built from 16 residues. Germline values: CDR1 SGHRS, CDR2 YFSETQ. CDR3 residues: CASSSVGTRSYNEQFF. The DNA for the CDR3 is TGCGCCAGCAGCTCAGTAGGGACTAGAAGCTACAATGAGCAGTTCTTC.

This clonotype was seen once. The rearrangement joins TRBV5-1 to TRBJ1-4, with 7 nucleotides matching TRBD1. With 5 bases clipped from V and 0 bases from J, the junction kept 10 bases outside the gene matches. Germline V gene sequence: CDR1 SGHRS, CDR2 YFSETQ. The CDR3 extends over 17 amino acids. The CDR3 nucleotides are TGCGCCAGCAGTCATCGAGGACAGGCTGCAACTAATGAAAAACTGTTTTTT. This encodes CASSHRGQAATNEKLFF.

The CDR3 here is CSAIPGQGGGYTF. The CDR3 DNA sequence: TGCAGTGCCATCCCGGGACAGGGGGGTGGCTACACCTTC. The chain recombines TRBV20-1 with TRBJ1-2; the match to TRBD1 covers 11 bases. Germline CDR1 is DFQATT and CDR2 is SNEGSKA (reference sequence). The trim removed 6 bases at V and 7 bases at J, leaving 7 bases unmatched. There are 13 residues in the CDR3.

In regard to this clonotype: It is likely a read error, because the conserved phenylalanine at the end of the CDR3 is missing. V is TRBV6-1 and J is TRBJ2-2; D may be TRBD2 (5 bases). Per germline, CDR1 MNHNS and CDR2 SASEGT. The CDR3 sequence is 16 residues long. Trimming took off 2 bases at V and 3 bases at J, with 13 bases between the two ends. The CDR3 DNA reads TGTGCCAGCAGTGAAATGGGAGAGGTCCACACCGGGGAGCTGTTTGTT. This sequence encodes CASSEMGEVHTGELFV.